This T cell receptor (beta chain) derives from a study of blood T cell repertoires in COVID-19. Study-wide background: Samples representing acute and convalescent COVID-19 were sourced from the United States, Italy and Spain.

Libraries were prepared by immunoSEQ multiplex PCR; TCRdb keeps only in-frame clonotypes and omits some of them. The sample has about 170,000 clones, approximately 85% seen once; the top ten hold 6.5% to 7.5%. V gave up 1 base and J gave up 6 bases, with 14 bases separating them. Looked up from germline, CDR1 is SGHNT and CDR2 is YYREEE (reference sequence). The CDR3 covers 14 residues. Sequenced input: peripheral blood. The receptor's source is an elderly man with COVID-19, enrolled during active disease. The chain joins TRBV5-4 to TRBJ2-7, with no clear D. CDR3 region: CASSLRAPGSEQYF. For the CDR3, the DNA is TGTGCCAGCAGCTTGAGAGCCCCAGGTAGCGAGCAGTACTTC.